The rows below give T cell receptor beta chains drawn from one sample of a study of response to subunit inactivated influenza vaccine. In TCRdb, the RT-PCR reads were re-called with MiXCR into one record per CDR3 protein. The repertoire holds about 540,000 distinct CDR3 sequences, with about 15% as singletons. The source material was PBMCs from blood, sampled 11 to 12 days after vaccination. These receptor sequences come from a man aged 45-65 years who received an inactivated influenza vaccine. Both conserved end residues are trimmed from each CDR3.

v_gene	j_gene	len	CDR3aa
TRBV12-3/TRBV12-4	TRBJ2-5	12	ASSDRNHQETQY
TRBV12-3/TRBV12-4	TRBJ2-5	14	ASSIGRTGLSETQY
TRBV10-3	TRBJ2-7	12	AISERGSSDEQY
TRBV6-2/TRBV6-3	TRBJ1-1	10	ASSKVDTCAF
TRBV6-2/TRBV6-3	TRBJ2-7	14	ASSYAVDSLTYEQY
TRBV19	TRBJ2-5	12	ASSIAGVTETQY
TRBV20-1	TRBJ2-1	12	SARVGRALNEQF
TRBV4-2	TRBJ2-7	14	ASSQDQTSGSYEQY
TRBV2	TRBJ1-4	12	ASSWAVGNEKLF
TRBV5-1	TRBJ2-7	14	ASSRDGGGSSYEQY
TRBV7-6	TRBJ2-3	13	ASSLGGGYTDTQY
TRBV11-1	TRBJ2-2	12	ASRLGVGTGELF
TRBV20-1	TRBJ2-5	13	SARDSSGGRETQY
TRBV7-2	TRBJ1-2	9	ASSLDREET
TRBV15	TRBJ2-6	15	ATSTSEFGSGANVLT
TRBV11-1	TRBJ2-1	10	ASSLDRSGQF
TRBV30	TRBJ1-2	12	AWRAAENNYGYT
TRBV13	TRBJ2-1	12	ASSFILENNEQF
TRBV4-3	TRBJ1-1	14	ASSQDTTLFLAEAF
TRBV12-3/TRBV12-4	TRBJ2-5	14	ASSRRLAGGQETQY
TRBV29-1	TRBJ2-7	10	SVQGDAGEQY
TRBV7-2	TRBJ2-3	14	ASSLEGAGVTDTQY